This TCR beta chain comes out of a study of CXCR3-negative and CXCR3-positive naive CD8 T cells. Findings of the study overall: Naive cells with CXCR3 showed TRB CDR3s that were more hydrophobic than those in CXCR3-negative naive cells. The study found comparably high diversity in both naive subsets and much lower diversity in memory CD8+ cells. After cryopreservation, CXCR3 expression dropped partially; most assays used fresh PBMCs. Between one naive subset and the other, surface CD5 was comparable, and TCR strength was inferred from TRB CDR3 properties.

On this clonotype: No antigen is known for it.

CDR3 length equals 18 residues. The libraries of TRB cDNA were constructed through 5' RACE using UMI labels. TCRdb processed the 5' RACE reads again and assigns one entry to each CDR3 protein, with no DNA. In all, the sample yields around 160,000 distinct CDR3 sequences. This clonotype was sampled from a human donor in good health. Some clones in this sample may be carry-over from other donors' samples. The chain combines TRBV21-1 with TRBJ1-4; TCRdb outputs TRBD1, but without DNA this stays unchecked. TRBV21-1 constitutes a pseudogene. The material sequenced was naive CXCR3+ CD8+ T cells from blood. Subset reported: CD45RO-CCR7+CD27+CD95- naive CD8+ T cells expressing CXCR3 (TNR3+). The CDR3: CASSKEQGRRATNEKLFF.